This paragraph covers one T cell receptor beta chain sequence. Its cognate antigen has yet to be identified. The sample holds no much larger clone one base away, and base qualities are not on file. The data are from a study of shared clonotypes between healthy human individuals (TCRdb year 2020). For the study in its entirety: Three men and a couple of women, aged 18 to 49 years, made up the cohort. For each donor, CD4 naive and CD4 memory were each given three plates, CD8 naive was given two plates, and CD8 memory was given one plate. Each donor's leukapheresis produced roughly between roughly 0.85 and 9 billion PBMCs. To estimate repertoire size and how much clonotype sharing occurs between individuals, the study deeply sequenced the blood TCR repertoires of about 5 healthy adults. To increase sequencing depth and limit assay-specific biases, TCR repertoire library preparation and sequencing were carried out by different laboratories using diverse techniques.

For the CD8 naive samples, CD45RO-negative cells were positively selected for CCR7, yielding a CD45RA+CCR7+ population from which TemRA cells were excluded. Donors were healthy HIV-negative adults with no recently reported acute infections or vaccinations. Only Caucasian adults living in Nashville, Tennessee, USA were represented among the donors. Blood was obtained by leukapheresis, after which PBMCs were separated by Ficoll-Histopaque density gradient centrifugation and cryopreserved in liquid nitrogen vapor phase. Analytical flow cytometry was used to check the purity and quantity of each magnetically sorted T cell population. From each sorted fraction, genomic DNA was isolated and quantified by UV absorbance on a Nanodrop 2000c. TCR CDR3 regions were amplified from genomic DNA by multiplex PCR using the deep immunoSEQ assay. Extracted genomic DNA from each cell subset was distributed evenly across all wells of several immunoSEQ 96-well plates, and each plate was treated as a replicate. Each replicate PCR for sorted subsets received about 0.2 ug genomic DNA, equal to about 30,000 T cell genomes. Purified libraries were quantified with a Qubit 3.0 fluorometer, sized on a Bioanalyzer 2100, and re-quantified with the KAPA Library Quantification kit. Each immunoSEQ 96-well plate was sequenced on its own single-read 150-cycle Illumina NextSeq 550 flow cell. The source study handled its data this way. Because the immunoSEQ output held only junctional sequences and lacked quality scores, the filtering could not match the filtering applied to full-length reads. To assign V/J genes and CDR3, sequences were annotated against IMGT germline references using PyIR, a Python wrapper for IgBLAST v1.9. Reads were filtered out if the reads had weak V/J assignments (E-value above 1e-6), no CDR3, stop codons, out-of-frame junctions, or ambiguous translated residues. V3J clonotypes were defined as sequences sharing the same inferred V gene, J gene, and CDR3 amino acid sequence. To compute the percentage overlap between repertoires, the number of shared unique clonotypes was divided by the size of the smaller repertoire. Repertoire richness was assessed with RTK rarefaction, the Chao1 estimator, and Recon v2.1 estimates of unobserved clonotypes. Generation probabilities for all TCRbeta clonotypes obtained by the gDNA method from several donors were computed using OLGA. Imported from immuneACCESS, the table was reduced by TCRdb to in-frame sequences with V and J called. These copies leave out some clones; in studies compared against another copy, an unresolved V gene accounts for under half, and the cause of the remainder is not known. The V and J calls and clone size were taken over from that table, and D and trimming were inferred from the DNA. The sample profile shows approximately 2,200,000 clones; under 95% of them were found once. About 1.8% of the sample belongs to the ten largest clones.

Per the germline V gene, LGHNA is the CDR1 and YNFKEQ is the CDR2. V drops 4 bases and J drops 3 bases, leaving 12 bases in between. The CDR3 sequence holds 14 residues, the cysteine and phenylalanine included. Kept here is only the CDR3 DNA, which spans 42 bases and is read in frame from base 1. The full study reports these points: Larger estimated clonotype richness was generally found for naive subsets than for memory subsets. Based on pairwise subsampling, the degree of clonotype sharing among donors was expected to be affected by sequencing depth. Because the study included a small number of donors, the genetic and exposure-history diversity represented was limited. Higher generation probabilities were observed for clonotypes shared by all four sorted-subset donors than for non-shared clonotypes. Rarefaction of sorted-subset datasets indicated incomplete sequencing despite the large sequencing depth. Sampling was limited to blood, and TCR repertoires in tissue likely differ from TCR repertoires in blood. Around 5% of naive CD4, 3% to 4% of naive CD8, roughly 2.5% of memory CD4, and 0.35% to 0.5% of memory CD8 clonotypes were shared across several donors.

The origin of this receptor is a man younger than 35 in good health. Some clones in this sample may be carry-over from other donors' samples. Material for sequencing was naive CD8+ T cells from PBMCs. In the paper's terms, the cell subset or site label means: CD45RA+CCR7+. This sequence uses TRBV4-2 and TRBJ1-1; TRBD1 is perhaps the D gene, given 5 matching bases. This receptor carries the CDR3 CASSLGAGDTEAFF. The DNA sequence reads TGTGCCAGCAGCCTCGGGGCGGGGGACACTGAAGCTTTCTTT.